Listed below are T cell receptor beta chains from one sample, sequenced in a study of a mutant IDH1 vaccine in newly diagnosed glioma. The repertoire was sequenced with immunoSEQ multiplex PCR; TCRdb's copy has only in-frame clones and lacks some. The table includes around 60,000 clones, 70% to 85% detected once. Their antigens remain unidentified. The sample here was PBMCs, taken from a glioma patient whose treatment included an IDH1 peptide vaccine. The receptors come from a woman aged 45-59 years with glioma. The CDR3 runs from the conserved cysteine through the conserved F or W. D genes are given only for firm matches.

V gene,J gene,D gene,CDR3 DNA,CDR3 protein
TRBV5-1,TRBJ1-1,TRBD1,TGCGCCAGCAGCACCGCACAGGGGAGAGGGGGCACTGAAGCTTTCTTT,CASSTAQGRGGTEAFF
TRBV4-2,TRBJ2-3,TRBD2,TGTGCCAGCAGCCAAGGTAAGCGCGGGGGGGGCACAGATACGCAGTATTTT,CASSQGKRGGGTDTQYF
TRBV5-1,TRBJ2-7,TRBD1,TGCGCCAGCAGCTTAACCTGGGACAGGAGGGCCTACGAGCAGTACTTC,CASSLTWDRRAYEQYF
TRBV29-1,TRBJ2-3,TRBD1,TGCAGCGCTGCACGGACAGGGGGAGTCACAGATACGCAGTATTTT,CSAARTGGVTDTQYF
TRBV4-1,TRBJ1-1,TRBD1,TGCGCCAGCAGCGGACCCAGGGGGCGAACTGAAGCTTTCTTT,CASSGPRGRTEAFF
TRBV27,TRBJ1-4,TRBD1,TGTGCCAGCAGCCAATGGACAGGGGTAACTAATGAAAAACTGTTTTTT,CASSQWTGVTNEKLFF
TRBV30,TRBJ2-5,NA,TGTGCCTGGAGTAGAGCCTCCCCGCTCTCCCAAGAGACCCAGTACTTC,CAWSRASPLSQETQYF
TRBV7-2,TRBJ2-6,NA,TGTGCCAGCAGCCCCCGAGAGGGGTTTGGGGCCAACGTCCTGACTTTC,CASSPREGFGANVLTF
TRBV5-1,TRBJ2-1,TRBD1,TGCGCCAGCAGCCGGGACAGGGACGGGGAGCAGTTCTTC,CASSRDRDGEQFF
TRBV28,TRBJ1-1,NA,TGTGCCAGCAGCTGGGGATCGGACACTGAAGCTTTCTTT,CASSWGSDTEAFF
TRBV11-3,TRBJ1-2,NA,TGTGCCAGCAGCGGCGGGACAACGGACTATGGCTACACCTTC,CASSGGTTDYGYTF